These T cell receptor beta chains were read from a single sample in a study of PD-L1 blockade in urothelial cancer. The method was immunoSEQ multiplex PCR; TCRdb's version includes in-frame clones alone and lacks a portion of them. The sample lists 15,000 or so clones, 88% occurring once. The source was PBMCs, collected around atezolizumab (anti-PD-L1) treatment. The receptors stem from a man in his 70s with urothelial cancer. CDR3s include the opening cysteine and the closing phenylalanine or tryptophan. Each record gives: D gene, V gene, J gene, clone size, CDR3 protein, CDR3 DNA. A D gene is named only where the DNA matches it firmly. A clone size is listed for some rows: how often the clone was seen (once, few, many), or a class if it is expanded.

D: .
V: TRBV19
J: TRBJ2-7
size: .
CDR3: CASSQTGEVQYF
DNA: TGTGCCAGTAGTCAAACCGGAGAGGTACAGTACTTC

D: TRBD1
V: TRBV11-2
J: TRBJ2-2
size: .
CDR3: CASTLDRANTGELFF
DNA: TGTGCCAGCACTCTGGACAGGGCTAACACCGGGGAGCTGTTTTTT

D: .
V: TRBV5-1
J: TRBJ2-3
size: .
CDR3: CASSRGAADTQYF
DNA: TGCGCCAGCAGCCGGGGGGCGGCAGATACGCAGTATTTT

D: TRBD2
V: TRBV6-4
J: TRBJ2-3
size: .
CDR3: CASSLLAGDTDTQYF
DNA: TGTGCCAGCAGTCTACTAGCGGGGGACACAGATACGCAGTATTTT

D: .
V: TRBV19
J: TRBJ1-2
size: .
CDR3: CASSIDPDSSNYGYTF
DNA: TGTGCCAGTAGTATAGATCCGGACAGTTCTAACTATGGCTACACCTTC

D: .
V: TRBV18
J: TRBJ1-2
size: .
CDR3: CASSRQSPWGYTF
DNA: TGTGCCAGCTCAAGACAGTCCCCTTGGGGCTACACCTTC

D: .
V: TRBV6-4
J: TRBJ2-7
size: .
CDR3: CASSDETTYEQYF
DNA: TGTGCCAGCAGTGACGAGACTACCTACGAGCAGTACTTC

D: .
V: TRBV6-5
J: TRBJ2-7
size: .
CDR3: CASSYNPPPYEQYF
DNA: TGTGCCAGCAGTTACAATCCTCCCCCCTACGAGCAGTACTTC

D: .
V: TRBV2
J: TRBJ2-5
size: .
CDR3: CASRPEAYQETQYF
DNA: TGTGCCAGCAGGCCGGAGGCATACCAAGAGACCCAGTACTTC

D: .
V: TRBV6-6
J: TRBJ1-4
size: once
CDR3: CASSPTVTNEKLFF
DNA: TGTGCCAGCAGTCCCACTGTGACTAATGAAAAACTGTTTTTT

D: TRBD1
V: TRBV2
J: TRBJ2-1
size: .
CDR3: CASSPGQGFYNEQFF
DNA: TGTGCCAGCAGTCCCGGACAGGGATTCTACAATGAGCAGTTCTTC

D: TRBD1
V: TRBV30
J: TRBJ1-3
size: .
CDR3: CAWSVGDSTGNTIYF
DNA: TGTGCCTGGAGTGTAGGGGACAGTACTGGAAACACCATATATTTT

D: .
V: TRBV2
J: TRBJ2-3
size: .
CDR3: CASSENSGLTDTQYF
DNA: TGTGCCAGCAGTGAAAATTCGGGACTCACAGATACGCAGTATTTT

D: .
V: TRBV7-9
J: TRBJ2-2
size: .
CDR3: CASSFPGLLVGELFF
DNA: TGTGCCAGCAGCTTCCCGGGACTCCTCGTCGGGGAGCTGTTTTTT

D: TRBD2
V: TRBV7-6
J: TRBJ2-1
size: .
CDR3: CASSLALTSTSELNEQFF
DNA: TGTGCCAGCAGCTTAGCGCTGACTTCGACTAGCGAGTTGAATGAGCAGTTCTTC

D: .
V: TRBV14
J: TRBJ2-5
size: .
CDR3: CASSQFYSEGETQYF
DNA: TGTGCCAGCAGCCAATTTTACAGCGAGGGAGAGACCCAGTACTTC

D: .
V: TRBV7-9
J: TRBJ1-2
size: .
CDR3: CASSEQYESGYTF
DNA: TGTGCCAGCAGCGAACAGTATGAGAGCGGCTACACCTTC

D: .
V: TRBV6-5
J: TRBJ1-3
size: .
CDR3: CASSYDSLFSGNTIYF
DNA: TGTGCCAGCAGTTACGACAGTTTATTCTCTGGAAACACCATATATTTT

D: .
V: TRBV19
J: TRBJ1-5
size: once
CDR3: CASRYDSAHQPQHF
DNA: TGTGCCAGTAGATACGACAGTGCCCATCAGCCCCAGCATTTT

D: TRBD1
V: TRBV18
J: TRBJ1-6
size: .
CDR3: CASSQQGQINSPLHF
DNA: TGTGCCAGCTCGCAGCAGGGACAGATCAATTCACCCCTCCACTTT